This TCR beta chain was observed in a study of T cell changes during pregnancy in multiple sclerosis. The germline V gene has CDR1 SGHDT and CDR2 YYEEEE. Trimming left V 0 bases short and J 4 bases short, with 16 bases between. The CDR3 contains 16 residues. Libraries were prepared by immunoSEQ multiplex PCR; TCRdb keeps only in-frame clonotypes and omits some of them. Of tens of thousands of clones listed, approximately 90% are singletons. This receptor was taken from a female donor with multiple sclerosis, enrolled in a pregnancy study. This specimen consisted of CD4+ T cells from peripheral blood mononuclear cells, obtained before pregnancy. V and J are TRBV5-6 and TRBJ1-1, with unresolved D. The CDR3 nucleotides are TGTGCCAGCAGCTTGGGGGCTAGGGAGTGGGGCACTGAAGCTTTCTTT. Translated, it gives CASSLGAREWGTEAFF.